These 26 T cell receptor beta chains originate from one sample sequenced in a study of blood T cell repertoires in COVID-19. Some clones are missing from TCRdb's copy, which holds only in-frame ones; the method was immunoSEQ multiplex PCR. The sample shows 100,000 to 150,000 clones, approximately 85% of them seen only once. Material: peripheral blood. The receptors stem from a woman over 75 with acute or convalescent COVID-19.

The chain recombines TRBV5-1 with TRBJ2-3; perhaps TRBD2 as D (7 bases). Germline loops: CDR1 SGHRS, CDR2 YFSETQ. The CDR3 is made up of 15 amino acids. V gave up 5 bases and J gave up 4 bases, with 17 bases separating them. This chain's CDR3 is CASSGSWGGSDTQYF. The CDR3 DNA reads TGCGCCAGCAGTGGGTCTTGGGGGGGCTCAGATACGCAGTATTTT.

The gene calls are TRBV11-2 and TRBJ1-1; tentative D call: TRBD1 (5 bases). Germline assignment: CDR1 SGHAT and CDR2 FQNNGV. This CDR3 spans 13 amino acids. With 2 bases removed from V and 3 bases from J, the gap between germline ends came to 7 bases. The CDR3 nucleotides read TGTGCCAGCAGCTTAAAAGGGGACACTGAAGCTTTCTTT. This translates into CASSLKGDTEAFF.

The chain uses TRBV4-1 and TRBJ1-2; D possibly corresponds to TRBD1 (5 bases). Germline CDR1 and CDR2: MGHRA and YSYEKL. The V and J ends lost 0 bases and 7 bases respectively, with 9 bases between them. CDR3 size: 13 residues. CDR3 nucleotides: TGCGCCAGCAGCCAAGAGGGGCAGGGTGGCTACACCTTC. This sequence encodes CASSQEGQGGYTF.

The V and J genes are TRBV7-6 and TRBJ1-1; possibly TRBD1 for D (5 bases). V gave up 1 base and J gave up 11 bases, with 20 bases separating them. CDR3 size: 15 residues. In germline, CDR1 is SGHVS, CDR2 FNYEAQ. CDR3 sequence: CASSLGGRVDREAFF. In DNA form, the CDR3 reads TGTGCCAGCAGCTTAGGGGGCAGGGTGGACCGGGAGGCTTTCTTT.

The chain joins TRBV18 to TRBJ2-3; D might be TRBD1 (6 bases). With 5 bases removed from V and 2 bases from J, the gap between germline ends came to 14 bases. Germline V gives CDR1 KGHSH, CDR2 LQKENI. This CDR3 is built from 15 residues. CDR3 sequence (DNA): TGTGCCAGCTCATCATCAGGGGCGAACACAGATACGCAGTATTTT. Protein product: CASSSSGANTDTQYF. Looking up the rest from reference TRBV18 and TRBJ2-3 gives the full variable domain: NAGVMQNPRHLVRRRGQEARLRCSPMKGHSHVYWYRQLPEEGLKFMVYLQKENIIDESGMPKERFSAEFPKEGPSILRIQQVVRGDSAAYFCASSSSGANTDTQYFGPGTRLTVL.

This chain uses TRBV3-1 (or the pseudogene TRBV3-2) with TRBJ1-5; D gene unclear. The CDR3 has 15 amino acids. The V end lost 6 bases, the J end lost 2 bases, and 14 bases lay between the germline ends. CDR1 and CDR2 from the germline V gene are LGHDT and YNNKEL (reference sequence). CDR3 sequence reads: CASSRSGGGNQPQHF. The CDR3 DNA is TGTGCCAGCAGTCGGTCGGGAGGAGGCAATCAGCCCCAGCATTTT.

This rearrangement joins TRBV5-1 to TRBJ1-1; D is unclear. This CDR3 region has 14 residues. V lost 4 bases to trimming and J lost 1 base, with 11 bases between them. Germline CDR1 reads SGHRS; CDR2 reads YFSETQ. DNA for the CDR3: TGCGCCAGCAGCCCCCGGGAGGGGAACACTGAAGCTTTCTTT. This sequence encodes CASSPREGNTEAFF. Filled out from reference TRBV5-1 and TRBJ1-1, the complete variable domain reads KAGVTQTPRYLIKTRGQQVTLSCSPISGHRSVSWYQQTPGQGLQFLFEYFSETQRNKGNFPGRFSGRQFSNSRSEMNVSTLELGDSALYLCASSPREGNTEAFFGQGTRLTVV.

This clone showed up just a few times. V usage is TRBV5-1 and J usage is TRBJ1-2; unclear D gene. The CDR3 spans 20 residues. Germline CDR1 SGHRS, CDR2 YFSETQ. Trimming took off 5 bases at V and 3 bases at J, with 32 bases between the two ends. CDR3 sequence: CASRAVLQSLKRIRDYGYTF. DNA for the CDR3: TGCGCCAGCAGAGCCGTCCTCCAATCCCTAAAAAGGATACGGGACTATGGCTACACCTTC.

V usage is TRBV4-2 and J usage is TRBJ2-1, with no clear D. The V gene lost 0 bases and the J gene lost 7 bases, with 13 bases spanning the gap. The CDR3 is 15 amino acids. Germline lookup yields CDR1 LGHNA and CDR2 YNFKEQ. CDR3 coding DNA: TGTGCCAGCAGCCAAGATCTAAGGCGGATTAATGAGCAGTTCTTC. This gives the protein CASSQDLRRINEQFF.

This chain links TRBV5-1 with TRBJ2-2; D is ambiguous. The CDR3 has 13 residues. Trimming removed 2 bases from V and 1 base from J, with 3 bases in between. Germline-derived CDR1 and CDR2 are SGHRS and YFSETQ. As DNA, the CDR3 is TGCGCCAGCAGCTTTAGGAACACCGGGGAGCTGTTTTTT. It encodes CASSFRNTGELFF. Complete variable domain (other parts from reference TRBV5-1 and TRBJ2-2): KAGVTQTPRYLIKTRGQQVTLSCSPISGHRSVSWYQQTPGQGLQFLFEYFSETQRNKGNFPGRFSGRQFSNSRSEMNVSTLELGDSALYLCASSFRNTGELFFGEGSRLTVL.

V gene TRBV6-5 combines with J gene TRBJ1-1; 9 positions match TRBD1. The CDR3 is 13 amino acids. Germline loops: CDR1 MNHEY, CDR2 SVGAGI. J gave up 4 bases and V 6 bases, and 3 bases lay outside the gene matches. The DNA for the CDR3 is TGTGCCAGCAGCCGACAGGGGGTCACTGAAGCTTTCTTT. Translated: CASSRQGVTEAFF.

J is TRBJ2-2 and V is TRBV5-1, with TRBD2 as a possible D gene (6 bases). CDR3 length: 14 amino acids. The germline CDR1 and CDR2 sequences are SGHRS and YFSETQ. Trimming pared 5 bases from V and 1 base from J, leaving 9 bases between. CDR3 DNA sequence: TGCGCCAGCAGTAGCGGACAGAACACCGGGGAGCTGTTTTTT. Translating gives CASSSGQNTGELFF.

V gene TRBV5-6 combines with J gene TRBJ1-5, with D maybe TRBD1 (5 bases). Trimming took 2 bases from V and 8 from J, leaving 11 bases between them. CDR3 size: 13 residues. Germline V gene sequence: CDR1 SGHDT, CDR2 YYEEEE. The CDR3 sequence is CASSFNRGKPQHF. CDR3 DNA sequence: TGTGCCAGCAGCTTTAATAGGGGTAAGCCCCAGCATTTT.

The genes are TRBV4-1 and TRBJ2-1; D may be TRBD2 (6 bases). Trimming took 5 bases from V and 9 from J, leaving 23 bases between them. CDR1 is MGHRA and CDR2 is YSYEKL in the germline V gene. The CDR3 sequence is 16 residues long. CDR3 sequence reads: CASSKIPGTDASEQFF. CDR3 bases: TGCGCCAGCAGCAAAATACCCGGGACTGACGCCTCTGAGCAGTTCTTC.

This sequence joins TRBV27 and TRBJ2-2; 8 bases fit TRBD2. The CDR3 runs to 19 residues. Germline CDR1 MNHEY, CDR2 SMNVEV (reference sequence). Germline trimming cut 6 bases from V and 2 bases from J; bases unmatched to any gene: 17. In DNA, the CDR3 is TGTGCCAGCAGAAGGTTAGCGGGGAGCCCGTCTCATAACACCGGGGAGCTGTTTTTT. Translating it yields CASRRLAGSPSHNTGELFF.

This sequence joins TRBV7-9 and TRBJ1-4, with D possibly matching TRBD1 (5 bases). This CDR3 is 16 amino acids long. Germline loops: CDR1 SEHNR, CDR2 FQNEAQ (reference sequence). Trimming cost V 4 bases and J 3 bases, with 15 bases left between them. CDR3 loop: CASSSSGGGANEKLFF. CDR3 sequence (DNA): TGTGCCAGCAGCTCCTCGGGCGGGGGTGCTAATGAAAAACTGTTTTTT.

DNA for the CDR3: TGTGCCAGCAGCTTGACAGGGAACGGCTATGGCTACACCTTC. It is translated as CASSLTGNGYGYTF. The chain employs TRBV14 and TRBJ1-2; TRBD1 agrees at 7 bases. The ends lost 5 bases at V and 4 bases at J; junction bases unmatched: 7. Germline CDR1 and CDR2: SGHDN and FVKESK. The CDR3 contains 14 residues.

This clone appeared once. The chain has TRBV28 and TRBJ1-2; D not resolved. Germline CDR1 and CDR2: MDHEN and SYDVKM. The CDR3 is 13 amino acids. V was cut by 6 bases and J by 2 bases, with 10 bases left in between. The CDR3 here is CASSPTRNYGYTF. The CDR3 DNA follows: TGTGCCAGCAGCCCTACTCGGAACTATGGCTACACCTTC.

The J gene is TRBJ2-1, the V gene TRBV5-1; unclear D gene. The CDR3 loop spans 15 amino acids. Germline lookup yields CDR1 SGHRS and CDR2 YFSETQ. V lost 0 bases, J lost 3 bases, and 10 bases lay in between. CDR3 residues: CASSLGVGYYNEQFF. CDR3 bases: TGCGCCAGCAGCTTGGGAGTTGGTTACTACAATGAGCAGTTCTTC. The full variable domain, rest sourced from reference TRBV5-1 and TRBJ2-1, is KAGVTQTPRYLIKTRGQQVTLSCSPISGHRSVSWYQQTPGQGLQFLFEYFSETQRNKGNFPGRFSGRQFSNSRSEMNVSTLELGDSALYLCASSLGVGYYNEQFFGPGTRLTVL.

This chain connects TRBV27 to TRBJ1-4; D is perhaps TRBD1 (5 bases). This CDR3 contains 15 residues. Germline V lookup: CDR1 MNHEY, CDR2 SMNVEV (reference sequence). With 5 bases removed from V and 2 bases from J, the gap between germline ends came to 12 bases. DNA of the CDR3: TGTGCCAGCAGTCCCAGACAGACCACTAATGAAAAACTGTTTTTT. Protein sequence: CASSPRQTTNEKLFF.

The CDR3 DNA is TGCGCCAGCAGCTTGATTTCCCCAGGGGTGGAGACCCAGTACTTC. This codes for CASSLISPGVETQYF. The chain links TRBV5-1 to TRBJ2-5; the D gene is possibly TRBD1 (6 bases). The CDR3 length is 15 residues. The V gene's germline CDR1 is SGHRS and CDR2 YFSETQ. Deletions cut 1 base from V and 5 bases from J, with 15 bases between. Using reference TRBV5-1 and TRBJ2-5 for the parts outside the CDR3, the full variable domain is KAGVTQTPRYLIKTRGQQVTLSCSPISGHRSVSWYQQTPGQGLQFLFEYFSETQRNKGNFPGRFSGRQFSNSRSEMNVSTLELGDSALYLCASSLISPGVETQYFGPGTRLLVL.

The chain couples TRBV10-3 to TRBJ2-7; the match to TRBD1 covers 8 bases. The CDR3 extends over 12 amino acids. Germline V gene sequence: CDR1 ENHRY, CDR2 SYGVKD. The V and J ends lost 10 bases and 1 base, in that order; junction bases with no gene match: 3. The CDR3 region has the DNA TGTGCCACGGGGGACAGGTCCTACGAGCAGTACGTC. Its translation is CATGDRSYEQYV.

The chain employs TRBV6-6 and TRBJ1-2, with no clear D. This CDR3 has 11 residues. Trimming shortened V by 7 bases and J by 5 bases, and 8 bases separated the two germline ends. Germline values: CDR1 MNHNY, CDR2 SVGAGI (reference sequence). CDR3 nucleotides: TGTGCCAGCAACCCGGGATATGGCTACACCTTC. Residues: CASNPGYGYTF.

The chain has TRBV3-1 (or the pseudogene TRBV3-2) and TRBJ1-2; tentative D call: TRBD1 (6 bases). V was clipped by 1 base and J by 7 bases, with 10 bases between them. The CDR3 is made up of 13 amino acids. Germline V CDR1 and CDR2: LGHDT, YNNKEL (reference sequence). The CDR3 region is CASSQGGGLGYTF. The CDR3 coding sequence is TGTGCCAGCAGCCAAGGGGGGGGGCTTGGCTACACCTTC.

The V call is TRBV6-1, the J call TRBJ2-2; D perhaps matches TRBD2 (6 bases). Germline-derived CDR1 and CDR2 are MNHNS and SASEGT. Trimming removed 4 bases from V and 3 bases from J, with 15 bases in between. CDR3 size: 16 residues. CDR3 nucleotides: TGTGCCAGCAGTGGTTCCTGGGGCGGGGACACCGGGGAGCTGTTTTTT. Translation gives CASSGSWGGDTGELFF.

The genes are TRBV11-1 and TRBJ1-3, with 8 bases fitting TRBD1. After removal of 6 bases from V and 4 bases from J, the junction contained 8 bases not matched to a gene. Germline CDR1 is SGHAT and CDR2 is FQDESV (reference sequence). The CDR3 runs to 15 residues. For the CDR3, the DNA is TGTGCCAGCAGGGCTACAGGGGGATTCGGAAACACCATATATTTT. Protein sequence: CASRATGGFGNTIYF.